The rows below give T cell receptor beta chains drawn from one sample of a study of blood T cell repertoires in COVID-19. The method was immunoSEQ multiplex PCR; TCRdb's version includes in-frame clones alone and lacks a portion of them. The table records tens of thousands of clones, 65% to 85% of them present only once. Sequenced sample: peripheral blood. These TCRs come from a man between 65 and 85 years old with active COVID-19. CDR3s include the opening cysteine and the closing phenylalanine or tryptophan. A D gene is named only where the DNA matches it firmly. Size is stated for part of the rows, as once, few or many counts, or as a class when the clone is expanded.

V	size	J	D	CDR3	DNA
TRBV20-1	.	TRBJ1-5	.	CSASWSGQPQHF	TGCAGTGCTAGTTGGAGTGGTCAGCCCCAGCATTTT
TRBV5-6	.	TRBJ2-3	.	CASSLSGQDTQYF	TGTGCCAGCAGCTTGTCAGGGCAAGATACGCAGTATTTT
TRBV27	.	TRBJ2-5	TRBD2	CASTMLRGGKETQYF	TGTGCCAGCACTATGCTCCGCGGGGGGAAAGAGACCCAGTACTTC
TRBV21-1	.	TRBJ2-7	.	CASSAQGASGTPYEQYF	TGTGCCAGCAGCGCCCAGGGGGCTAGCGGGACCCCCTACGAGCAGTACTTC
TRBV12-3/TRBV12-4	once	TRBJ1-3	.	CASSQTGNTIYF	TGTGCCAGCAGCCAAACTGGAAACACCATATATTTT
TRBV30	.	TRBJ1-5	.	CAWSTKAQGQPQHF	TGTGCCTGGAGTACTAAGGCGCAGGGTCAGCCCCAGCATTTT
TRBV7-9	.	TRBJ2-2	.	CASSTGNTGELFF	TGTGCCAGCAGTACAGGGAACACCGGGGAGCTGTTTTTT
TRBV7-2	.	TRBJ2-2	.	CASSGGTGELFF	TGTGCCAGCAGCGGCGGGACCGGGGAGCTGTTTTTT
TRBV6-6	.	TRBJ2-5	.	CASTSYQETQYF	TGTGCCAGCACTTCTTACCAAGAGACCCAGTACTTC
TRBV27	.	TRBJ1-2	.	CASSSRDLNGYTF	TGTGCCAGCAGTTCCCGGGACTTAAACGGCTACACCTTC
TRBV6-1	.	TRBJ1-1	TRBD1	CASSEAAGGVNTEAFF	TGTGCCAGCAGTGAAGCGGCAGGGGGTGTAAACACTGAAGCTTTCTTT
TRBV9	.	TRBJ2-2	TRBD2	CASSVTSGSANTGELFF	TGTGCCAGCAGCGTAACTAGCGGGAGTGCGAACACCGGGGAGCTGTTTTTT
TRBV11-2	few	TRBJ1-6	TRBD1	CASSLGTGVSPLHF	TGTGCCAGCAGCTTGGGAACAGGGGTCTCACCCCTCCACTTT
TRBV5-1	.	TRBJ2-2	TRBD1	CASSLGDRGRTGELFF	TGCGCCAGCAGCTTGGGCGACAGGGGGCGAACCGGGGAGCTGTTTTTT
TRBV30	.	TRBJ2-5	TRBD2	CAWTLAVQETQYF	TGTGCCTGGACACTAGCGGTACAAGAGACCCAGTACTTC
TRBV18	.	TRBJ1-6	TRBD1	CASSPEGQGTPLHF	TGTGCCAGCTCACCAGAGGGACAGGGAACACCCCTCCACTTT
TRBV4-2	.	TRBJ2-1	TRBD2	CASSPGTSVSYNEQFF	TGTGCCAGCAGCCCCGGGACTAGCGTCTCCTACAATGAGCAGTTCTTC
TRBV15	once	TRBJ2-6	TRBD1	CATSRDPQGAFSGANVLTF	TGTGCCACCAGCAGAGATCCCCAGGGGGCTTTCTCTGGGGCCAACGTCCTGACTTTC
TRBV7-2	few	TRBJ1-2	TRBD1	CASSLGQGIGGYTF	TGTGCCAGCAGCTTGGGACAGGGGATTGGTGGCTACACCTTC
TRBV18	once	TRBJ1-2	TRBD1	CASSPGQGDYGYTF	TGTGCCAGCTCACCGGGGCAGGGGGACTATGGCTACACCTTC
TRBV12-1	.	TRBJ2-7	.	CASSLGQGNEQYF	TGTGCCAGCAGCTTGGGACAGGGAAACGAGCAGTACTTC
TRBV2	.	TRBJ1-5	.	CASSGRQGGGSSNQPQHF	TGTGCCAGCAGCGGTCGGCAGGGCGGTGGGTCAAGCAATCAGCCCCAGCATTTT
TRBV11-1	.	TRBJ1-1	.	CASSLGTGNEAFF	TGTGCCAGCAGCTTAGGTACAGGTAATGAAGCTTTCTTT
TRBV7-2	once	TRBJ2-2	.	CASSLRQTTGELFF	TGTGCCAGCAGCTTACGACAGACCACCGGGGAGCTGTTTTTT
TRBV19	.	TRBJ2-2	.	CASSLQGTNTGELFF	TGTGCCAGTAGTCTACAGGGTACGAACACCGGGGAGCTGTTTTTT
TRBV6-5	.	TRBJ1-1	.	CASSQGAEAFF	TGTGCCAGCAGCCAGGGCGCTGAAGCTTTCTTT